The clone carrying this TCR beta chain was observed many times. Its antigen remains unidentified. TCRbeta library construction was performed incorporating unique molecular identifiers. TCRdb reanalysed the PCR reads using MiXCR and keeps one entry per CDR3 protein. This sample has 550,000 to 800,000 distinct CDR3 sequences; around 13% occur once, and the top ten carry roughly 0.84%. This sample was included in a study of T-cell reconstitution after alpha-beta-depleted transplantation in children. CDR3 length: 13 residues. Losses at the gene ends were 3 bases for V and 4 bases for J; bases not matched to a gene: 6. Germline V lookup: CDR1 DFQATT, CDR2 SNEGSKA (reference sequence). Findings and caveats of the study: Newly made T cells mostly supplied T-cell counts and diversity one year after transplant. The study reportedly traced alpha-beta T cells about two months after transplant to several hundred expanded graft clones.

This specimen was PBMCs, taken before TCRalphabeta/CD19-depleted stem cell transplant. The receptor was derived from a girl between 2 and 10 years old with congenital amegakaryocytic thrombocytopenia, due to receive a stem cell transplant. The V and J genes are TRBV20-1 and TRBJ2-7; 7 nucleotides agree with TRBD1. CDR3 nucleotides: TGCAGTGCTAGTCCAGGGGGTTTATACGAGCAGTACTTC. Protein: CSASPGGLYEQYF.